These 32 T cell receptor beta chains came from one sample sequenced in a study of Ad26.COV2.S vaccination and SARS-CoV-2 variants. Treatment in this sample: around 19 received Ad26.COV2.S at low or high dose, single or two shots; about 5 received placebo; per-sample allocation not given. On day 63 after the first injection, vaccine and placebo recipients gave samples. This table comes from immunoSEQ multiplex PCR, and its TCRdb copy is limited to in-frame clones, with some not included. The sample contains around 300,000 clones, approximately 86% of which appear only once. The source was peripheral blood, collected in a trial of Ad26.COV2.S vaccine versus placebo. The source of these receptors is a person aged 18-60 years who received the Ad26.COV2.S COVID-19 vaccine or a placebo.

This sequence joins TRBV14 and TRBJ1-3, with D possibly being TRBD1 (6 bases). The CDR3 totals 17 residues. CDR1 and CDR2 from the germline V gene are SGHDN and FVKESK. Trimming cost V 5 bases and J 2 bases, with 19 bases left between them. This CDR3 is CASSTRGTGNPGNTIYF. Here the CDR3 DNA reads TGTGCCAGCAGCACCCGAGGAACAGGGAACCCTGGAAACACCATATATTTT. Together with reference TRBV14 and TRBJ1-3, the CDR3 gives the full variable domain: EAGVTQFPSHSVIEKGQTVTLRCDPISGHDNLYWYRRVMGKEIKFLLHFVKESKQDESGMPNNRFLAERTGGTYSTLKVQPAELEDSGVYFCASSTRGTGNPGNTIYFGEGSWLTVV.

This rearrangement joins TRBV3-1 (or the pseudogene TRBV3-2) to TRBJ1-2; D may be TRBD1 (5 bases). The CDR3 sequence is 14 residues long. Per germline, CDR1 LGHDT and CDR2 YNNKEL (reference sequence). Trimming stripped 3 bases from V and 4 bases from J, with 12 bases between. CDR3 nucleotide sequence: TGTGCCAGCAGCCACGACAAGAGGGGCTATGGCTACACCTTC. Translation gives CASSHDKRGYGYTF.

CDR3 sequence: CASSYSGLGGNEQFF. CDR3 sequence (DNA): TGTGCCAGCAGTTACTCGGGTTTAGGTGGCAATGAGCAGTTCTTC. The chain couples TRBV6-5 to TRBJ2-1; D is undetermined. CDR1 MNHEY and CDR2 SVGAGI come from the germline V gene. V shed 0 bases and J shed 6 bases, with 12 bases lying between them. The CDR3 length is 15 residues.

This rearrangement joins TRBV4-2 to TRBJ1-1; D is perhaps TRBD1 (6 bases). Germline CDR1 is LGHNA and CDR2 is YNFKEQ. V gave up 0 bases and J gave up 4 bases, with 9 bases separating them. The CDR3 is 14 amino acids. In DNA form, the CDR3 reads TGTGCCAGCAGCCAAGAACAGGGTATCACTGAAGCTTTCTTT. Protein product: CASSQEQGITEAFF.

In nucleotides, the CDR3 is TGTGCCATCAGTGGGGGGAGCAATCAGCCCCAGCATTTT. This encodes CAISGGSNQPQHF. The rearrangement links TRBV10-3 to TRBJ1-5, with D possibly matching TRBD1 (5 bases). V lost 4 bases and J lost 1, with 5 bases in between. Per germline, CDR1 ENHRY and CDR2 SYGVKD. The CDR3 has 13 amino acids.

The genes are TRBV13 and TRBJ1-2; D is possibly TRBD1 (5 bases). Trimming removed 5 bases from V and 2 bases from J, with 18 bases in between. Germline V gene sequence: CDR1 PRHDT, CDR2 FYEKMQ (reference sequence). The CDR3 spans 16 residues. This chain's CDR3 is CASSEAGTAGNYGYTF. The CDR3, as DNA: TGTGCCAGCAGCGAAGCCGGGACGGCGGGGAACTATGGCTACACCTTC.

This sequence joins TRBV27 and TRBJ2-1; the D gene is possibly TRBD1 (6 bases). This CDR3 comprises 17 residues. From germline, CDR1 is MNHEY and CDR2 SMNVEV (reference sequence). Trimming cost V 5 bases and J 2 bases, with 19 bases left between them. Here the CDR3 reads CASSPYSNRATYNEQFF. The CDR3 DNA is TGTGCCAGCAGTCCGTATTCGAACAGGGCTACCTACAATGAGCAGTTCTTC.

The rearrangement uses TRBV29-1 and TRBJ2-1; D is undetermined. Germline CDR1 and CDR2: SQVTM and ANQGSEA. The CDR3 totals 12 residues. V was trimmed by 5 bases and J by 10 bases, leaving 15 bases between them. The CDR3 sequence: CSVLMVTSEQFF. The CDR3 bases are TGCAGCGTTTTGATGGTAACCTCGGAGCAGTTCTTC.

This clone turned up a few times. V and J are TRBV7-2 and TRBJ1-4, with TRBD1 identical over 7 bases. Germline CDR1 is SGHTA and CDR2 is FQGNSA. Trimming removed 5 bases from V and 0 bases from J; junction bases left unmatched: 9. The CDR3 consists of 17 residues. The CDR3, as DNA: TGTGCCAGCAGCCCCACGGGACAGAGCTCAACTAATGAAAAACTGTTTTTT. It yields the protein CASSPTGQSSTNEKLFF.

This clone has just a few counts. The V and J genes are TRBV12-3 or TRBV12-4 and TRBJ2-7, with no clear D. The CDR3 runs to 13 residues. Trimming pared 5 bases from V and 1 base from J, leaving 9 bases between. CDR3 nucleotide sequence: TGTGCCAGCAGTGCTCGACGGTCCTACGAGCAGTACTTC. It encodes CASSARRSYEQYF.

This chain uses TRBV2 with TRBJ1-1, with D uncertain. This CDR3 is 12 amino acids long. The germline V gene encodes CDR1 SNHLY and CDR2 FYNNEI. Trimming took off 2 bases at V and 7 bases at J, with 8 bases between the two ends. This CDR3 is CASSESSIEAFF. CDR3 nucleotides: TGTGCCAGCAGTGAATCTTCCATTGAAGCTTTCTTT.

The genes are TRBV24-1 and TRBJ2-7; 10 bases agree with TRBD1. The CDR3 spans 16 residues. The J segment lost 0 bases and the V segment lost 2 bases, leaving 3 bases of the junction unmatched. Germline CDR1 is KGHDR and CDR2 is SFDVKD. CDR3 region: CATSDSGTGVSYEQYF. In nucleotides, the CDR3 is TGTGCCACCAGTGATTCCGGGACAGGGGTCTCCTACGAGCAGTACTTC.

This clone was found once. The CDR3 protein is CASSLKRDWGEGETQYF. Written as DNA, the CDR3 is TGTGCCAGCAGTTTGAAAAGGGATTGGGGCGAAGGAGAGACCCAGTACTTC. The rearrangement links TRBV27 to TRBJ2-5, with a weak D call TRBD1 (5 bases). The ends were cut back, 3 bases at V and 4 bases at J, with 21 bases in the middle. CDR1 and CDR2 (germline): MNHEY, SMNVEV (reference sequence). CDR3 length: 17 residues.

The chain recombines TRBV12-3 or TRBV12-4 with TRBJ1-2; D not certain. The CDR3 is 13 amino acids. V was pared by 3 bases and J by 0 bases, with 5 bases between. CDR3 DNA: TGTGCCAGCAGTTTTCAATCTAACTATGGCTACACCTTC. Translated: CASSFQSNYGYTF.

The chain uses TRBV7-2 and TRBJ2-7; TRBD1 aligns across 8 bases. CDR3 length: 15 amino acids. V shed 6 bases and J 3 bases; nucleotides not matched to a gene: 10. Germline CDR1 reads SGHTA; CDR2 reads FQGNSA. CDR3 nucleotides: TGTGCCAGCAGGGAAACCGGGACAGGCATCTACGAGCAGTACTTC. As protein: CASRETGTGIYEQYF.

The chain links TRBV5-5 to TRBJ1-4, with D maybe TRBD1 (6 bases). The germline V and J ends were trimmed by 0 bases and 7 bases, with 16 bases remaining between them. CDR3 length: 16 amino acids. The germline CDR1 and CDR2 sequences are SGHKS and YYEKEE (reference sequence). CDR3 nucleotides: TGTGCCAGCAGCTTGGGTGTGGGGGCCGGTGGTGAAAAACTGTTTTTT. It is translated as CASSLGVGAGGEKLFF.

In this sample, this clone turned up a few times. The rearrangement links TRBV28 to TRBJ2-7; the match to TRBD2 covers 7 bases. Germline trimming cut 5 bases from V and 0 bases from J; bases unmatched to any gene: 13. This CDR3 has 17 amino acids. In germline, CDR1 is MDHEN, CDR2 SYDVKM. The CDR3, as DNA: TGTGCCAGCAGTATACGGGGAGGGCGCCTAAGCTCCTACGAGCAGTACTTC. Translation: CASSIRGGRLSSYEQYF. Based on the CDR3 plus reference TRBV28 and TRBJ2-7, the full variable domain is DVKVTQSSRYLVKRTGEKVFLECVQDMDHENMFWYRQDPGLGLRLIYFSYDVKMKEKGDIPEGYSVSREKKERFSLILESASTNQTSMYLCASSIRGGRLSSYEQYFGPGTRLTVT.

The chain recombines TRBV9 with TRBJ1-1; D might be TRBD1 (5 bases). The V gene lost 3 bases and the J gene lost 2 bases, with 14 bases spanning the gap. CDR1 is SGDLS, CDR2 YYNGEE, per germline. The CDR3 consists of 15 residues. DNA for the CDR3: TGTGCCAGCAGCGCAAGACAGAACATAAACACTGAAGCTTTCTTT. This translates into CASSARQNINTEAFF.

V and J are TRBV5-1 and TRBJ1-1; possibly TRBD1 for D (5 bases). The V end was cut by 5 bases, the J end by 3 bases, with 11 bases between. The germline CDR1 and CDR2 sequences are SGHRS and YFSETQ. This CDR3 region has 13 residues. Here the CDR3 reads CASRQGRDTEAFF. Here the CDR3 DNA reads TGCGCCAGCAGGCAGGGTAGGGACACTGAAGCTTTCTTT.

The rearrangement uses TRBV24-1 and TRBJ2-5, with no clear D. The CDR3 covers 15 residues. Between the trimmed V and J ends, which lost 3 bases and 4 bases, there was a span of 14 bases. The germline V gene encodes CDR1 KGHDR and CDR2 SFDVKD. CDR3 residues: CATSDPGRVGETQYF. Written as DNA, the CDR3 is TGTGCCACCAGTGATCCTGGCCGGGTCGGAGAGACCCAGTACTTC.

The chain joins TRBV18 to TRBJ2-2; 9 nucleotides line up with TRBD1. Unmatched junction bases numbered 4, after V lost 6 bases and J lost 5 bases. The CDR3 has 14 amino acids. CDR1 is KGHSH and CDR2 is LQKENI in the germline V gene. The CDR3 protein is CASSSGQGTGELFF. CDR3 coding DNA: TGTGCCAGCTCGTCAGGACAGGGGACCGGGGAGCTGTTTTTT.

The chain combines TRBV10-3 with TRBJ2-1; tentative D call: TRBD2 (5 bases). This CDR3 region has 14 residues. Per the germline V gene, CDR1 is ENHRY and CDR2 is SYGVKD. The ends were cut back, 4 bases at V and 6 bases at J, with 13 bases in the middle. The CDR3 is CAISAWERSNEQFF. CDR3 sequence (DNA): TGTGCCATCAGTGCGTGGGAGCGTAGCAATGAGCAGTTCTTC.

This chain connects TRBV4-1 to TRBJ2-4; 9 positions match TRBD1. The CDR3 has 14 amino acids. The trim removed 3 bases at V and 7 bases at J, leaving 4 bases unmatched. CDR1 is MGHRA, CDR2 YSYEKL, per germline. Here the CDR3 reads CASSHRQGENIQYF. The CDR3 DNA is TGCGCCAGCAGCCACAGACAGGGGGAGAACATTCAGTACTTC.

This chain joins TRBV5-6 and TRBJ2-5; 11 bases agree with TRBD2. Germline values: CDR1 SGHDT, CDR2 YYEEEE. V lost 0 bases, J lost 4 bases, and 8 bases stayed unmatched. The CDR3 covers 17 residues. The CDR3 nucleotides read TGTGCCAGCAGCTTGGGTCTAGCGGGAGGAGAAGGAGAGACCCAGTACTTC. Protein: CASSLGLAGGEGETQYF.

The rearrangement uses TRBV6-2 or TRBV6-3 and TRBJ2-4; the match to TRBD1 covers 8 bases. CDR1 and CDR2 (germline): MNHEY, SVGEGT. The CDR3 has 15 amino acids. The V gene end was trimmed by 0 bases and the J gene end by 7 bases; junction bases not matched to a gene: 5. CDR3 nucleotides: TGTGCCAGCAGTTACTCGCCAGGGGGCCTTAACATTCAGTACTTC. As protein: CASSYSPGGLNIQYF.

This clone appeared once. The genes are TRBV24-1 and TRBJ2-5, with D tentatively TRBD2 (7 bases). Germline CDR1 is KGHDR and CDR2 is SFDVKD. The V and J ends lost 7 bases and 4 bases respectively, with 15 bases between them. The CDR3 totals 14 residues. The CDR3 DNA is TGTGCCACCAGGGGGGCGGGGGCAGGAGAGACCCAGTACTTC. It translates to CATRGAGAGETQYF.

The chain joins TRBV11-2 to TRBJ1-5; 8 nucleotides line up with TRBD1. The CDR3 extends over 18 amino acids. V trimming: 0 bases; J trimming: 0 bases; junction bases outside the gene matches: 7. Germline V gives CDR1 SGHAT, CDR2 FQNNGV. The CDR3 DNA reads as TGTGCCAGCAGCTTAGACCGGACAGGGAGGTATAGCAATCAGCCCCAGCATTTT. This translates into CASSLDRTGRYSNQPQHF.

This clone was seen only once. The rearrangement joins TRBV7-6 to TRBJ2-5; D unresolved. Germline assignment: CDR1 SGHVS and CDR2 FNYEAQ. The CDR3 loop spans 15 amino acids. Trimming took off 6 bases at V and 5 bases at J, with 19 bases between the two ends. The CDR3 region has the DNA TGTGCCAGCAGTCTCGCCTTGACTGCTGGCGAGACCCAGTACTTC. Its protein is CASSLALTAGETQYF.

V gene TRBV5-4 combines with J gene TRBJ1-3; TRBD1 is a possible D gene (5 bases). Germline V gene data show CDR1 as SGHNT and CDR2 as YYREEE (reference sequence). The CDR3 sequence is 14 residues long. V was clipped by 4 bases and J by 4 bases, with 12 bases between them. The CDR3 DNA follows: TGTGCCAGCAGCACCGGGACTCGCGGAAACACCATATATTTT. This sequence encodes CASSTGTRGNTIYF.

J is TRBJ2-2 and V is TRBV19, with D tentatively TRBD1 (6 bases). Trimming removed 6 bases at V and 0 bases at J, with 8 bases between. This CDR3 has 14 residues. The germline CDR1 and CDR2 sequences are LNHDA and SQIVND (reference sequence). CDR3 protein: CASSWTANTGELFF. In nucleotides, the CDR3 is TGTGCCAGTAGCTGGACAGCGAACACCGGGGAGCTGTTTTTT.

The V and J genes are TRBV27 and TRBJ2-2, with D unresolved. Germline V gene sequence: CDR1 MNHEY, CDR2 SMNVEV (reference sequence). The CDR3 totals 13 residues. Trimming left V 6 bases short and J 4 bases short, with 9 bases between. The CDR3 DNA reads TGTGCCAGCAGCTTTATAGCCACCGGGGAGCTGTTTTTT. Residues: CASSFIATGELFF.

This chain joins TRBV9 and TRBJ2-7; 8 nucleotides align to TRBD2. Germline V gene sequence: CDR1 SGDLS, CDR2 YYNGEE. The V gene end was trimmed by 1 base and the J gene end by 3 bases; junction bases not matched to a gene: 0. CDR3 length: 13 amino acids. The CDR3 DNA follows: TGTGCCAGCAGCGTAACTAGCGGCTACGAGCAGTACTTC. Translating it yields CASSVTSGYEQYF.